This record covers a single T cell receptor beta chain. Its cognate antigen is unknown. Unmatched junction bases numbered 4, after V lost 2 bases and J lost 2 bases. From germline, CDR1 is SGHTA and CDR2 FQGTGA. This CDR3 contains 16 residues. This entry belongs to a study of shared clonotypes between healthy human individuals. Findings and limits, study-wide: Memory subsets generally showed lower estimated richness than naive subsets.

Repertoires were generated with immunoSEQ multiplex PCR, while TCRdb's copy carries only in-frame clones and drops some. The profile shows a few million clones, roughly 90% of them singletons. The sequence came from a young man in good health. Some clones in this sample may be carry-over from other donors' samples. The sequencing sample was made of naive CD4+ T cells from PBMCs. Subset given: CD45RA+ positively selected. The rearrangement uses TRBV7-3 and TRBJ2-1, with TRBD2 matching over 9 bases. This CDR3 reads CASSLATSGPYNEQFF. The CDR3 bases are TGTGCCAGCAGCTTAGCGACTAGCGGACCCTACAATGAGCAGTTCTTC.